The 5 T cell receptor beta chains reported below all come from one sample, sequenced in a study of Graves' ophthalmopathy and Graves' hyperthyroidism. Amplification from RNA transcripts yielded the TCR beta CDR3 regions. An initial RT-PCR round employing HTBI primers preceded a second-round multiplex PCR. TCRdb passed the multiplex PCR reads through MiXCR, listing each CDR3 protein once. This table has hundreds of thousands of distinct CDR3 sequences, around 45% appearing once. The sequencing sample was made of peripheral blood. These receptors came from an adult man with Graves' ophthalmopathy.

The DNA for the CDR3 is TGCGCCAGCAGCTTAGGGGGGGCTGAGCAGCCCCAGCATTTT. Translating it yields CASSLGGAEQPQHF. The V call is TRBV5-1, the J call TRBJ1-5, with D possibly TRBD1 on 6 matching bases. The CDR3 contains 14 residues. Trimming removed 2 bases at V and 7 bases at J, with 13 bases between. CDR1 is SGHRS, CDR2 YFSETQ, per germline. Drawing the rest from reference TRBV5-1 and TRBJ1-5, the complete variable domain is KAGVTQTPRYLIKTRGQQVTLSCSPISGHRSVSWYQQTPGQGLQFLFEYFSETQRNKGNFPGRFSGRQFSNSRSEMNVSTLELGDSALYLCASSLGGAEQPQHFGDGTRLSIL.

The chain employs TRBV25-1 and TRBJ1-2, with D possibly TRBD1 on 6 matching bases. There are 14 residues in the CDR3. Trimming took off 7 bases at V and 2 bases at J, with 14 bases between the two ends. Germline assignment: CDR1 MGHDK and CDR2 SYGVNS. As DNA, the CDR3 is TGTGCCAGCAACGACTGGGGGGGCAACTATGGCTACACCTTC. Its translation: CASNDWGGNYGYTF.

As concerns this clonotype: At one end, the junction sequence differs from germline, possibly due to a read error. The chain combines TRBV25-1 with TRBJ2-7; a possible D gene is TRBD2 (5 bases). The germline V gene encodes CDR1 MGHDK and CDR2 SYGVNS. This CDR3 has 16 amino acids. The CDR3 DNA is TGTGCCGGCAGTCCCTTAGGTGGTAGCGAGTTCCACGAGCAGTACTTC. Translated: CAGSPLGGSEFHEQYF.

This rearrangement joins TRBV5-4 to TRBJ2-7; 8 positions agree with TRBD2. From germline, CDR1 is SGHNT and CDR2 YYREEE (reference sequence). This CDR3 contains 14 residues. The V and J ends lost 2 bases and 6 bases, in that order; junction bases with no gene match: 7. As DNA, the CDR3 is TGTGCCAGCAGCTTTGCGGGAGGAACGGGCGAGCAGTACTTC. It specifies CASSFAGGTGEQYF. The variable domain in full, completed from reference TRBV5-4 and TRBJ2-7, reads ETGVTQSPTHLIKTRGQQVTLRCSSQSGHNTVSWYQQALGQGPQFIFQYYREEENGRGNFPPRFSGLQFPNYSSELNVNALELDDSALYLCASSFAGGTGEQYFGPGTRLTVT.

This sequence joins TRBV12-3 or TRBV12-4 and TRBJ1-3; 9 bases are a match to TRBD1. J lost 4 bases, V lost 4 bases, and 11 bases had no gene match. The CDR3 sequence is 17 residues long. CDR3 region: CASSSLTGGYVGNTIYF. DNA for the CDR3: TGTGCCAGCAGTTCCTTAACAGGGGGCTACGTCGGAAACACCATATATTTT.